This T cell receptor beta chain was retrieved from a study of shared clonotypes between healthy human individuals. Repertoires were generated with immunoSEQ multiplex PCR, while TCRdb's copy carries only in-frame clones and drops some. The data contain approximately 640,000 clones, 80% to 95% of them singletons. Turning to this clone: The junction differs from germline at one of its ends, possibly a read error.

Germline V CDR1 and CDR2: LGHNA, YNFKEQ. The CDR3 has 16 amino acids. The donors, healthy adults who were HIV-negative, had experienced no recent acute infections or vaccinations. The V and J genes are TRBV4-2 and TRBJ1-2; 8 bases match TRBD1. Sequenced sample: memory CD8+ T cells from PBMCs. Subset here: CD45RO+ cells pooled with CCR7-negative TemRA cells. The TCR comes from a man aged 18 to 30 in good health. Some clones in this sample may be carry-over from other donors' samples. CDR3 protein: CASRQEDRAANYGYTF. The DNA of the CDR3 is TGTGCCAGCAGGCAAGAGGACAGGGCAGCTAACTATGGCTACACCTTC.